Listed below are T cell receptor beta chains from one sample, sequenced in a study of blood T cell repertoires in COVID-19. TCRdb's copy holds only in-frame clones and misses some; the assay was immunoSEQ multiplex PCR. The data contain 70,000 to 85,000 clones, more than 75% of them singletons. Sequenced input: peripheral blood. The receptors derive from a human donor in a cohort sampled during active COVID-19. Each CDR3 is given with its conserved first and last residue. A D gene is named only where the DNA matches it firmly. Expanded clones are given a class, and other clones once, few, many or no size at all.

clone_size | d_call | j_call | v_call | cdr3_nt | cdr3_aa
once | - | TRBJ1-2 | TRBV10-3 | TGTGCCATCAGCCGAACTACAGGATCATATTTCAACTATGGCTACACCTTC | CAISRTTGSYFNYGYTF
- | TRBD2 | TRBJ2-3 | TRBV30 | TGTGCCTGGTCCCGGGGTAGCGGGGGTAGCACAGATACGCAGTATTTT | CAWSRGSGGSTDTQYF
- | - | TRBJ1-5 | TRBV6-4 | TGTGCCAGCAGTGCCGGACAGCTGGGGTCACCCCAGCATTTT | CASSAGQLGSPQHF
few | - | TRBJ2-7 | TRBV7-9 | TGTGCCAGCAGCTTAGGTGGTCTACCCTACGAGCAGTACTTC | CASSLGGLPYEQYF
- | TRBD1 | TRBJ1-1 | TRBV7-9 | TGTGCCAGCAGCTTAGTGGGACAGGGATCTGAAGCTTTCTTT | CASSLVGQGSEAFF
- | TRBD1 | TRBJ2-7 | TRBV6-5 | TGTGCCAGCAGTATGGGGACAGGGTCCCCCTACGAGCAGTACTTC | CASSMGTGSPYEQYF
once | - | TRBJ1-5 | TRBV7-9 | TGTGCCAGCAGCTTAGCGGGAACAGGGCTGTGGCATTTT | CASSLAGTGLWHF
- | TRBD1 | TRBJ1-6 | TRBV7-9 | TGTGCCAGCAGCGGCGGGACAGGGGGCGCAAATTCACCCCTCCACTTT | CASSGGTGGANSPLHF
- | - | TRBJ1-1 | TRBV5-4 | TGTGCCAGCAGCTTGGGGCGGGGAGGACGGAACACTGAAGCTTTCTTT | CASSLGRGGRNTEAFF
once | - | TRBJ2-1 | TRBV24-1 | TGTGCCACCAGTGACTACCGACAGGTTTCCTACAATGAGCAGTTCTTC | CATSDYRQVSYNEQFF
- | - | TRBJ1-3 | TRBV18 | TGTGCCAGCTCACCAGTGCTTTATCGAGTCGATGTGGGAAACACCATATATTTT | CASSPVLYRVDVGNTIYF
- | - | TRBJ1-2 | TRBV6-4 | TGTGCCAGCAGTGACTCGATTCGTTTTCGGACATATGGCTACACCTTC | CASSDSIRFRTYGYTF
- | - | TRBJ2-3 | TRBV28 | TGTGCCAGCACCTTTGGCGGGGTCGAAGATACGCAGTATTTT | CASTFGGVEDTQYF
- | - | TRBJ1-2 | TRBV2 | TGTGCCAGCTGGCGGCGGGGAGTTAACTATGGCTACACCTTC | CASWRRGVNYGYTF
- | TRBD1 | TRBJ1-2 | TRBV28 | TGTGCCACCACTAGACAGGGATATGGCTACACCTTC | CATTRQGYGYTF
- | - | TRBJ1-2 | TRBV19 | TGTGCCAGTTCAAACAGGGTGGTGGGATTTAACTATGGCTACACCTTC | CASSNRVVGFNYGYTF
- | - | TRBJ2-5 | TRBV5-1 | TGCGCCAGCAGCTTACAGGGTAGACAAGAGACCCAGTACTTC | CASSLQGRQETQYF
- | - | TRBJ1-1 | TRBV7-3 | TGTGCCAGCAGCGGGGGGGACTATTTCACTGAAGCTTTCTTT | CASSGGDYFTEAFF
- | - | TRBJ1-2 | TRBV7-2 | TGTGCCAGCAGCCGCTCGGTGGGAGACATCGGCTACACCTTC | CASSRSVGDIGYTF
- | - | TRBJ2-2 | TRBV5-6 | TGTGCCAGCAGCTCCCTGAACACCGGGGAGCTGTTTTTT | CASSSLNTGELFF
once | - | TRBJ2-2 | TRBV6-5 | TGTGCCAGCAGGCCTGGAGGGCCTGACACCGGGGAGCTGTTTTTT | CASRPGGPDTGELFF
- | - | TRBJ2-5 | TRBV5-1 | TGCGCCAGCAGGTTCGGGGATGTAAAGGAGACCCAGTACTTC | CASRFGDVKETQYF
- | - | TRBJ1-4 | TRBV25-1 | TGTGCCAGCAGTGAGAACAGGGTAAATGAAAAACTGTTTTTT | CASSENRVNEKLFF
- | - | TRBJ1-1 | TRBV7-2 | TGTGCCAGCAGCTTTGCGGGGGACCCCGTGAGGGCTTTCTTT | CASSFAGDPVRAFF
- | - | TRBJ2-7 | TRBV7-2 | TGTGCCAGCAGCTTAGTAGTCGAAATGGGCAATGAGCAGTACTTC | CASSLVVEMGNEQYF
few | - | TRBJ1-3 | TRBV7-2 | TGTGCCAGCAGCTCCGGCGGGTCGGTCTCTGGAAACACCATATATTTT | CASSSGGSVSGNTIYF
- | - | TRBJ2-1 | TRBV27 | TGTGCCAGCGGCCCCCCCTACAATGAGCAGTTCTTC | CASGPPYNEQFF